These 23 T cell receptor beta chains were sequenced from one sample in a study of blood T cells in healthy people across ages (dated by TCRdb to the mid-2010s). The library was prepared using 5' RACE. The reads were generated on an Illumina HiSeq 2500. A second 7 to 11 cycle PCR used a sample-barcoded 5' primer and a J-beta primer mix. TCRdb reanalyzed the raw reads on its own, using fastp at Q25 for trimming and MiXCR for clone calling, and kept in-frame beta chains. All rows with the same CDR3 protein become a single entry with the most common DNA and genes. This sample lists roughly 800,000 distinct CDR3 sequences; about three fifths were detected once. The biggest ten clones account for roughly 22% of the sample. Sequencing used blood. The receptors originated from a man under 40 in good health.

V gene TRBV3-1 combines with J gene TRBJ1-2; possibly TRBD1 for D (6 bases). CDR1 is LGHDT and CDR2 is YNNKEL in the germline V gene (reference sequence). This CDR3 comprises 14 residues. V shed 0 bases and J shed 8 bases, with 13 bases lying between them. CDR3 sequence (DNA): TGTGCCAGCAGCCAAGATCGGGGGCTGAGAGGCTACACCTTC. Encoded protein: CASSQDRGLRGYTF.

This chain uses TRBV5-5 with TRBJ1-4, with D perhaps matching TRBD1 (5 bases). V lost 4 bases to trimming and J lost 10 bases, with 11 bases between them. The germline gives CDR1 SGHKS, CDR2 YYEKEE (reference sequence). This CDR3 is 12 amino acids long. In DNA, the CDR3 is TGTGCCAGCAGCCCAGGGAGTGGAAAACTGTTTTTT. Translating it yields CASSPGSGKLFF. The entire variable domain, with the rest obtained from reference TRBV5-5 and TRBJ1-4, is as follows: DAGVTQSPTHLIKTRGQQVTLRCSPISGHKSVSWYQQVLGQGPQFIFQYYEKEERGRGNFPDRFSARQFPNYSSELNVNALLLGDSALYLCASSPGSGKLFFGSGTQLSVL.

The chain combines TRBV20-1 with TRBJ1-1; no clear D. CDR3 length: 12 amino acids. V lost 4 bases, J lost 2 bases, and 8 bases lay in between. Germline V CDR1 and CDR2: DFQATT, SNEGSKA (reference sequence). CDR3 sequence reads: CSATEGNTEAFF. The CDR3 DNA reads as TGCAGTGCTACAGAAGGTAACACTGAAGCTTTCTTT.

The V and J genes are TRBV3-1 and TRBJ2-7, with 7 positions matching TRBD1. V dropped 5 bases and J dropped 1; count of bases not matched to a gene: 11. The germline gives CDR1 LGHDT, CDR2 YNNKEL (reference sequence). The CDR3 has 16 residues. This chain's CDR3 is CASSSFLTGNSYEQYF. CDR3 coding DNA: TGTGCCAGCAGCTCGTTCTTGACAGGGAATTCCTACGAGCAGTACTTC.

This clonotype was seen once. The J gene is TRBJ2-3, the V gene TRBV11-2; D remains ambiguous. The V and J ends lost 5 bases and 5 bases respectively, with 8 bases between them. CDR1 and CDR2 (germline): SGHAT, FQNNGV. This CDR3 contains 12 residues. The CDR3 is CASSETGDTQYF. In nucleotides, the CDR3 is TGTGCCAGCAGCGAGACGGGAGATACGCAGTATTTT. The full variable domain, its missing parts supplied by reference TRBV11-2 and TRBJ2-3, is EAGVAQSPRYKIIEKRQSVAFWCNPISGHATLYWYQQILGQGPKLLIQFQNNGVVDDSQLPKDRFSAERLKGVDSTLKIQPAKLEDSAVYLCASSETGDTQYFGPGTRLTVL.

V usage is TRBV9 and J usage is TRBJ2-7; possible D gene TRBD1, 8 bases. The CDR3 length is 16 residues. V was cut by 4 bases and J by 2 bases, with 19 bases left in between. Germline assignment: CDR1 SGDLS and CDR2 YYNGEE. CDR3 region: CASSPTGGTGPYEQYF. Here the CDR3 DNA reads TGTGCCAGCAGCCCCACCGGGGGGACAGGCCCCTACGAGCAGTACTTC.

The rearrangement joins TRBV18 to TRBJ1-2, with 7 bases identical to TRBD1. The CDR3 is 13 residues long. The V segment lost 6 bases and the J segment 3 bases; nucleotides outside the gene matches: 4. Per the germline V gene, CDR1 is KGHSH and CDR2 is LQKENI. This CDR3 reads CASSYDRDYGYTF. CDR3 nucleotides: TGTGCCAGCTCGTACGACAGGGACTATGGCTACACCTTC.

The chain couples TRBV6-4 to TRBJ1-6; 7 nucleotides match TRBD1. The CDR3 runs 13 residues. Germline CDR1 is MRHNA and CDR2 is SNTAGT. The V and J ends lost 4 bases and 9 bases, in that order; junction bases with no gene match: 3. The CDR3 DNA reads as TGTGCCAGCAGTGGACAGGGAGGTTCACCCCTCCACTTT. Its translation is CASSGQGGSPLHF.

This clonotype showed up many times. J is TRBJ2-1 and V is TRBV7-9, with D possibly TRBD2 on 5 matching bases. The CDR3 spans 15 residues. The germline V gene has CDR1 SEHNR and CDR2 FQNEAQ (reference sequence). The V end lost 4 bases, the J end lost 0 bases, and 10 bases lay between the germline ends. CDR3 region: CASSSLGSSYNEQFF. The CDR3 DNA reads TGTGCCAGCAGCTCCCTGGGGAGCTCCTACAATGAGCAGTTCTTC.

The V call is TRBV30, the J call TRBJ2-1; no definite D call. The V gene lost 4 bases and the J gene lost 0 bases, with 7 bases spanning the gap. Germline V lookup: CDR1 GTSNPN, CDR2 SVGIG (reference sequence). The CDR3 contains 13 residues. This CDR3 reads CAWIPSSYNEQFF. The CDR3 DNA sequence: TGTGCCTGGATCCCGAGCTCCTACAATGAGCAGTTCTTC.

This clonotype was counted only a few times. The chain joins TRBV5-1 to TRBJ2-1; TRBD2 matches 11 bases. CDR1 and CDR2 (germline): SGHRS, YFSETQ. The CDR3 length is 16 residues. V shed 0 bases and J 4 bases; nucleotides not matched to a gene: 3. DNA for the CDR3: TGCGCCAGCAGCTTGGTGGTAGCGGGGGGGTACAATGAGCAGTTCTTC. Its translation: CASSLVVAGGYNEQFF.

CDR3 DNA sequence: TGCAGCGTTGCTCCGTCTCTAAACTATGGCTACACCTTC. Its protein is CSVAPSLNYGYTF. The rearrangement links TRBV29-1 to TRBJ1-2; the D is unclear. V was shortened by 4 bases and J by 2 bases, with 11 bases between the two germline ends. Germline CDR1 is SQVTM and CDR2 is ANQGSEA. The CDR3 loop spans 13 amino acids.

This clonotype turned up a few times. This sequence joins TRBV6-6 and TRBJ1-2; D is uncertain. CDR3 size: 13 residues. Germline CDR1 reads MNHNY; CDR2 reads SVGAGI (reference sequence). Trimming stripped 2 bases from V and 1 base from J, with 5 bases between. CDR3 in DNA: TGTGCCAGCAGTTACGACGGTAACTATGGCTACACCTTC. Its protein is CASSYDGNYGYTF.

This clonotype occurred a few times. This rearrangement joins TRBV6-5 to TRBJ1-2, with 7 bases identical to TRBD1. Germline V gene data show CDR1 as MNHEY and CDR2 as SVGAGI. With 6 bases clipped from V and 5 bases from J, the junction kept 6 bases outside the gene matches. This CDR3 has 13 amino acids. Written as DNA, the CDR3 is TGTGCCAGCAGCTCAAACAGGGGTTATGGCTACACCTTC. Its translation is CASSSNRGYGYTF.

V and J are TRBV20-1 and TRBJ2-7; D is unresolved. CDR1 is DFQATT and CDR2 is SNEGSKA in the germline V gene (reference sequence). The V end lost 2 bases, the J end lost 1 base, and 12 bases lay between the germline ends. This CDR3 is built from 14 residues. This chain's CDR3 is CSARKGSGSYEQYF. The CDR3 DNA sequence: TGCAGTGCTAGAAAGGGATCAGGTTCCTACGAGCAGTACTTC.

This chain links TRBV7-3 with TRBJ2-1; 7 nucleotides line up with TRBD2. Germline V CDR1 and CDR2: SGHTA, FQGTGA. The ends lost 2 bases at V and 4 bases at J; junction bases unmatched: 5. The CDR3 contains 15 residues. CDR3 DNA: TGTGCCAGCAGCTTACGGGCGGGAGTTTACAATGAGCAGTTCTTC. Amino acid sequence: CASSLRAGVYNEQFF.

The CDR3: CASSVREGRTGYTF. The CDR3 DNA is TGTGCCAGCAGCGTACGGGAGGGAAGGACCGGCTACACCTTC. The chain is built from TRBV13 and TRBJ1-2, with D unresolved. From germline, CDR1 is PRHDT and CDR2 FYEKMQ (reference sequence). The CDR3 has 14 amino acids. V was clipped by 5 bases and J by 8 bases, with 18 bases between them.

This chain links TRBV6-2 or TRBV6-3 with TRBJ2-7; 11 nucleotides agree with TRBD2. The CDR3 has 17 amino acids. Looked up from germline, CDR1 is MNHEY and CDR2 is SVGEGT. The V gene end was trimmed by 0 bases and the J gene end by 1 base; junction bases not matched to a gene: 5. The CDR3 region is CASSYSSGLAGSYEQYF. CDR3 coding DNA: TGTGCCAGCAGTTACTCGAGCGGACTAGCGGGTTCCTACGAGCAGTACTTC.

V usage is TRBV18 and J usage is TRBJ2-5; TRBD1 agrees at 10 bases. The V gene's germline CDR1 is KGHSH and CDR2 LQKENI. This CDR3 region has 16 residues. With V trimmed by 3 bases and J by 4 bases, 8 bases remained unmatched. CDR3 in amino acids: CASSPWRDRGGETQYF. The CDR3 DNA reads as TGTGCCAGCTCACCGTGGAGGGACAGGGGAGGAGAGACCCAGTACTTC.

This clonotype showed up just a few times. J is TRBJ2-3 and V is TRBV7-9, with D unresolved. CDR1 and CDR2 (germline): SEHNR, FQNEAQ (reference sequence). This CDR3 has 14 residues. Trimming took off 4 bases at V and 4 bases at J, with 12 bases between the two ends. The CDR3 nucleotides read TGTGCCAGCAGCTCCTCCCACGTAGCAGATACGCAGTATTTT. It yields the protein CASSSSHVADTQYF.

The rearrangement links TRBV20-1 to TRBJ2-3; maybe TRBD1 (5 bases). Germline-derived CDR1 and CDR2 are DFQATT and SNEGSKA (reference sequence). This CDR3 comprises 16 residues. The V end lost 0 bases, the J end lost 4 bases, and 17 bases lay between the germline ends. In nucleotides, the CDR3 is TGCAGTGCTAGAGATCGGGTCAGGGTGATACCAGATACGCAGTATTTT. This codes for CSARDRVRVIPDTQYF.

V usage is TRBV29-1 and J usage is TRBJ2-1, with 7 bases lining up with TRBD1. This CDR3 has 15 amino acids. The trim removed 1 base at V and 0 bases at J, leaving 3 bases unmatched. The germline V gene encodes CDR1 SQVTM and CDR2 ANQGSEA. CDR3 loop: CSVEVAGGSYNEQFF. CDR3 coding DNA: TGCAGCGTTGAAGTCGCAGGGGGCTCCTACAATGAGCAGTTCTTC.

This sequence joins TRBV6-6 and TRBJ2-1; D not certain. The CDR3 extends over 14 amino acids. The germline gives CDR1 MNHNY, CDR2 SVGAGI (reference sequence). V lost 2 bases to trimming and J lost 3 bases, with 8 bases between them. CDR3 coding DNA: TGTGCCAGCAGTTACAACAGCTTCTACAATGAGCAGTTCTTC. Its protein is CASSYNSFYNEQFF.